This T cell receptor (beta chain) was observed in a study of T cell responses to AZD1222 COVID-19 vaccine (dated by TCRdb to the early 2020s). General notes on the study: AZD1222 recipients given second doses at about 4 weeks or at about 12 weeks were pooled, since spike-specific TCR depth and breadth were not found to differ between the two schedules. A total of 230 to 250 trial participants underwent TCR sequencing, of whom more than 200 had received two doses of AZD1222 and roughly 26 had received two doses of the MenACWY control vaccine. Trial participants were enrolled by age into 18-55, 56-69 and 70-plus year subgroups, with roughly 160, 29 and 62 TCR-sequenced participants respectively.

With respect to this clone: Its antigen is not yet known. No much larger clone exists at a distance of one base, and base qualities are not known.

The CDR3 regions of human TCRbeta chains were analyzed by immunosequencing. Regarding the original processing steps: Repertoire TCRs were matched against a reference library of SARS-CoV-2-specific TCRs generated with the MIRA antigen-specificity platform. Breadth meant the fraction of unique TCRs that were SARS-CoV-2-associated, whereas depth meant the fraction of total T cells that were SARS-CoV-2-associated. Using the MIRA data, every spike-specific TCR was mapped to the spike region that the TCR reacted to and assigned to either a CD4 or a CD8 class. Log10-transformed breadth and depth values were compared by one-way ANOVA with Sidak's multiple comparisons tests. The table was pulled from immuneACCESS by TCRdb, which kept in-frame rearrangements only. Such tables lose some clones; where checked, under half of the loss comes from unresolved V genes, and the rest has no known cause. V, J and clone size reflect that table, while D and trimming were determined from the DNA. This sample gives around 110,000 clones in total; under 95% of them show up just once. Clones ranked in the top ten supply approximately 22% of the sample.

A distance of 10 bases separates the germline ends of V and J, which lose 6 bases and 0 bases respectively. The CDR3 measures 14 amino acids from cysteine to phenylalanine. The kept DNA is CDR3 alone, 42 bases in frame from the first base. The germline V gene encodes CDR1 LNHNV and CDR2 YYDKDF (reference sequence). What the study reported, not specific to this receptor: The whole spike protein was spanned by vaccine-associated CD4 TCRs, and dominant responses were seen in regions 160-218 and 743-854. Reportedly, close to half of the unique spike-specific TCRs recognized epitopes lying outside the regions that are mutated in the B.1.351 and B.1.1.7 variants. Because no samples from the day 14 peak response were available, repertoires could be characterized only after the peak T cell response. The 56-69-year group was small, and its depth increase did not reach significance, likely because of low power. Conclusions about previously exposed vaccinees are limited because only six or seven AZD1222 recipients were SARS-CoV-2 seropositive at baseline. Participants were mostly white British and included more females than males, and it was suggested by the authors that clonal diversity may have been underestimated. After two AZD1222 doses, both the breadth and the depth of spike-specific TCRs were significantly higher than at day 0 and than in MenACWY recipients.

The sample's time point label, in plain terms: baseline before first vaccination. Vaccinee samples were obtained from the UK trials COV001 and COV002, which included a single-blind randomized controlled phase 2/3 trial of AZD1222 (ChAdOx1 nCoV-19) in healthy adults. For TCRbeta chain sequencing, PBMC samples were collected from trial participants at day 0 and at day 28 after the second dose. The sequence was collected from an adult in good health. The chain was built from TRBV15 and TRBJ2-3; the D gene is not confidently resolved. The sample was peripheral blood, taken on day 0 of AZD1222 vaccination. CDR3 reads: CATRLGSSTDTQYF. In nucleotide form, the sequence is TGTGCCACCAGGCTAGGTTCTAGCACAGATACGCAGTATTTT.